This TCR beta chain was sequenced for a study of blood T cell repertoires in COVID-19. Study background: The cDNA or gDNA used as material had been derived from T cells, B-cell-depleted T cells, or PBMCs.

Per the germline V gene, CDR1 is SEHNR and CDR2 is FQNEAQ (reference sequence). V lost 6 bases and J lost 2; bases outside the gene matches: 1. This CDR3 contains 13 residues. Authors' methods: Counts of nucleated cells, estimated from reference gene primer amplification, were obtained. Sequencing used immunoSEQ multiplex PCR; TCRdb keeps in-frame clones, though not all of them. That table gives V, J and clone size, and the DNA gave D and trimming. The repertoire holds about 210,000 clones, with over 75% as singletons. What was sequenced was peripheral blood. The rearrangement uses TRBV7-9 and TRBJ2-3; the match to TRBD1 covers 8 bases. The sequence came from a woman between 40 and 50 years old with acute or convalescent COVID-19. CDR3 coding DNA: TGTGCCAGCAGGGGACAGGTCACAGATACGCAGTATTTT. Translated, it gives CASRGQVTDTQYF. Filled out from reference TRBV7-9 and TRBJ2-3, the complete variable domain reads DTGVSQNPRHKITKRGQNVTFRCDPISEHNRLYWYRQTLGQGPEFLTYFQNEAQLEKSRLLSDRFSAERPKGSFSTLEIQRTEQGDSAMYLCASRGQVTDTQYFGPGTRLTVL.